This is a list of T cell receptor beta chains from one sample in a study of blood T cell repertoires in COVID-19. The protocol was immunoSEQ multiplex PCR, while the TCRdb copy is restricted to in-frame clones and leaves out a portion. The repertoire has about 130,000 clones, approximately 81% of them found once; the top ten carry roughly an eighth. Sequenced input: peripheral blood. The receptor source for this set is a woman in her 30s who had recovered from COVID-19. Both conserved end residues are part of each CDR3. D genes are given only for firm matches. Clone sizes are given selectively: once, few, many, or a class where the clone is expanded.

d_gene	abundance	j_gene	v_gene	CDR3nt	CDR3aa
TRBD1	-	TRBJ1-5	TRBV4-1	TGCGCCAGCAGCCCAGGGACAGGGCGGCATCAGCCCCAGCATTTT	CASSPGTGRHQPQHF
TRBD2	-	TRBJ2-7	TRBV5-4	TGTGCCAGCAGCTTCGGAGGCCTAGCGGGAGCCTACGAGCAGTACTTC	CASSFGGLAGAYEQYF
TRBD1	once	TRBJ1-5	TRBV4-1	TGCGCCAGCAGCCAAGAGACAGGGGGCGGTCAGCCCCAGCATTTT	CASSQETGGGQPQHF
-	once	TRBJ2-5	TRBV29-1	TGCAGCGTTTTCCTCGAGGAGTTCGGCAGTGTGGAGACCCAGTACTTC	CSVFLEEFGSVETQYF
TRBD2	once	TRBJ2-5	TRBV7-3	TGTGCCAGCAGCTTAGGGCTAGCGGGGCAAGAGACCCAGTACTTC	CASSLGLAGQETQYF
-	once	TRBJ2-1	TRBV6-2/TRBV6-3	TGTGCCAGCAGTTTTCGCGGGGAGCGGAATGAGCAGTTCTTC	CASSFRGERNEQFF
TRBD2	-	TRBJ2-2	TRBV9	TGTGCCAGCAAAGCGGGAGAAGTGAACACCGGGGAGCTGTTTTTT	CASKAGEVNTGELFF
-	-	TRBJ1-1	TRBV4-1	TGCGCCAGCAGCCAAGCGGGCCGGGGTGAAGCTTTCTTT	CASSQAGRGEAFF
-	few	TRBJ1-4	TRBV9	TGTGCCAGCAGCGTATATGGAGGCGATAATGAAAAACTGTTTTTT	CASSVYGGDNEKLFF
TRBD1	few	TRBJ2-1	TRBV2	TGTGCCAGCAAGGGACAGGGAAGCAATGAGCAGTTCTTC	CASKGQGSNEQFF
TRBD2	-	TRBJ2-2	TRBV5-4	TGTGCCAGCAGTCCGGGACTAGCGGGAGCGGACGGGGAGCTGTTTTTT	CASSPGLAGADGELFF
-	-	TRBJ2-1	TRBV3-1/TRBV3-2	TGTGCCAGCAGCCTCAGGGTTAATGAGCAGTTCTTC	CASSLRVNEQFF
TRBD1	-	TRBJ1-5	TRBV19	TGTGCCAGTACCAAGACAGGGCGTAATCAGCCCCAGCATTTT	CASTKTGRNQPQHF
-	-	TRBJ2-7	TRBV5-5	TGTGCCAGCAGCAACAAAGGCGGCAGGGCCTACGAGCAGTACTTC	CASSNKGGRAYEQYF
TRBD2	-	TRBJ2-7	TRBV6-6	TGTGCCAGCAGCTTTATAGCGGGGCGAAGCTCCTACGAGCAGTACTTC	CASSFIAGRSSYEQYF
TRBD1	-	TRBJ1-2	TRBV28	TGTGCCAGCAATAAACCCGAGGGGGCTCAGGACTATGGCTACACCTTC	CASNKPEGAQDYGYTF
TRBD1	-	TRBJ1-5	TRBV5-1	TGCGCCAGCAGCGACGGGACAGGGGACAATCAGCCCCAGCATTTT	CASSDGTGDNQPQHF
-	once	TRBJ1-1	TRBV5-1	TGCGCCAGCAGCTTGGAACAGAACACTGAAGCTTTCTTT	CASSLEQNTEAFF
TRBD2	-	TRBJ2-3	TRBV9	TGTGCCAGCAGCGCCCAGTTCTCGTTTGCGAGCGGGAGATGGGGACCCCTAAGCACAGATACGCAGTATTTT	CASSAQFSFASGRWGPLSTDTQYF
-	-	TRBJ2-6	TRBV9	TGTGCCAGCAGCGTAAGCGGTCTTAGCTCTGGGGCCAACGTCCTGACTTTC	CASSVSGLSSGANVLTF
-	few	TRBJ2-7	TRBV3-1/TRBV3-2	TGTGCCAGCAGCCACCTGATGACAGAGAGCTACGAGCAGTACTTC	CASSHLMTESYEQYF
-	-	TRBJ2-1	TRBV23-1	TGCGCCAGCAGTCAATCGCAACTACCCCACCCCTACAATGAGCAGTTCTTC	CASSQSQLPHPYNEQFF
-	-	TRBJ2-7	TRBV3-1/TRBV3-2	TGTGCCAGCAGCCTACGGGGTTCCGACGAGCAGTACTTC	CASSLRGSDEQYF
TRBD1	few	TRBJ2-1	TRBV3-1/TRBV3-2	TGTGCCAGCAGCACCCGGGACAGGGTCAATGAGCAGTTCTTC	CASSTRDRVNEQFF
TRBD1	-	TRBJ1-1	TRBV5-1	TGCGCCAGCAGCCAACCGACAGGGGGGATCACTGAAGCTTTCTTT	CASSQPTGGITEAFF
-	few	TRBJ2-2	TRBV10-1	TGCGCCAGCAGTGAGGCAGGGATCACCGGGGAGCTGTTTTTT	CASSEAGITGELFF
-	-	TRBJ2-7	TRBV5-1	TGCGCCAGCAGCCTTCGGGTGAACTACGAGCAGTACTTC	CASSLRVNYEQYF
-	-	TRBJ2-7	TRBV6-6	TGTGCCAGCAGCCCGGAACGTACGGGCTCCTACGAGCAGTACTTC	CASSPERTGSYEQYF
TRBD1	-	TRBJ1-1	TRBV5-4	TGTGCCAGCAGCCCTTCAGGGGGCACTGAAGCTTTCTTT	CASSPSGGTEAFF
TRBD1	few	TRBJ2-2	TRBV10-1	TGCGCCAGCAGGGCCGGGACAGGCCTGAACACCGGGGAGCTGTTTTTT	CASRAGTGLNTGELFF
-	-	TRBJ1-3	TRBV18	TGTGCCAGCTCACCAACGACCCTAGCCGGGGGTTCTACGAACACCATATATTTT	CASSPTTLAGGSTNTIYF
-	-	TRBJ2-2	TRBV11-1	TGTGCCAGCAGCCCGCCCGGGAAGGGCACCGGGGAGCTGTTTTTT	CASSPPGKGTGELFF
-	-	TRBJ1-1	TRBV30	TGTGCTAGGACAGAGAACACTGAAGCTTTCTTT	CARTENTEAFF
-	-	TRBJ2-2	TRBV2	TGTGCCAGCAGTGAAGAGAGGATCGCGAACACCGGGGAGCTGTTTTTT	CASSEERIANTGELFF
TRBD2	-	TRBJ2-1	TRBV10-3	TGTGCCATCAGTGAACTAGCGGGGGGCCAATACAATGAGCAGTTCTTC	CAISELAGGQYNEQFF
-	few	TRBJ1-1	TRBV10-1	TGCGCCAGCAGTGAACAGGCGAACACTGAAGCTTTCTTT	CASSEQANTEAFF
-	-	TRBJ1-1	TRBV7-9	TGTGCCAGCAGCACTACGGGCAGGGTTCGTGCTGAAGCTTTCTTT	CASSTTGRVRAEAFF
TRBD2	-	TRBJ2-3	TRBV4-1	TGCGCCAGCAGCCAAGAGGGAGGGTTGATCACAGATACGCAGTATTTT	CASSQEGGLITDTQYF
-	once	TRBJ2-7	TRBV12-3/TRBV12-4	TGTGCCAGCAGTCCGACGGGGGACGAGCAGTACTTC	CASSPTGDEQYF
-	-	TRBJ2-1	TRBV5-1	TGCGCCAGCAGCCCCCAAACTCAATTCTACAATGAGCAGTTCTTC	CASSPQTQFYNEQFF
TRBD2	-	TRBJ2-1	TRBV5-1	TGCGCCAGCAGCTTCGGGGGGGTGAGCAATGAGCAGTTCTTC	CASSFGGVSNEQFF
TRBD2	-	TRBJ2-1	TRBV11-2	TGTGCCAGCAGCTTAACTAGCGGTCGAACGTACAATGAGCAGTTCTTC	CASSLTSGRTYNEQFF
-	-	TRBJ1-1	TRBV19	TGTGCCGCTATACGGGGATTTAACACTGAAGCTTTCTTT	CAAIRGFNTEAFF
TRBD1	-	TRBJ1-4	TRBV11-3	TGTGCCAGCAGCGCGGGACAGGGGGCGGGTGAAAAACTGTTTTTT	CASSAGQGAGEKLFF
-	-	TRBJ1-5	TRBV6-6	TGTGCCAGCACTCGAACCCAGTGGGGAGGTAGCAATCAGCCCCAGCATTTT	CASTRTQWGGSNQPQHF
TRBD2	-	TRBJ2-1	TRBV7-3	TGTGCCAGCAGCTTATTGACTAGCGGGACCGGTGAGCAGTTCTTC	CASSLLTSGTGEQFF
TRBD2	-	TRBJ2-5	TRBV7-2	TGTGCCAGCAGCGTGGGGACTAGGCAGGAGACCCAGTACTTC	CASSVGTRQETQYF
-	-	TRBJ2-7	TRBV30	TGTGCCTGGAGTGTAGGAGGCTACGAGCAGTACTTC	CAWSVGGYEQYF